The 14 T cell receptor beta chains below all came from one sample that was sequenced in a study of T cells in Graves' hyperthyroidism and ophthalmopathy (dated by TCRdb to between 2018 and 2020). Libraries were built with multiplex PCR. TCRdb shows the sequencer as Illumina HiSeq 2000. The TCR beta CDR3 regions were amplified from the RNA transcripts. The first round of RT-PCR for the TCR CDR3 was performed with the HTBI primer set and the Qiagen OneStep RT-PCR kit. Using fastp at Q25 and MiXCR, TCRdb reprocessed the public reads and kept productive beta chains. Rows with a matching CDR3 protein are joined into one entry that keeps the most common DNA and genes. The sample profile shows under 550,000 distinct CDR3 sequences; roughly 15% of them were found once. Approximately 5.3% of the sample is in the top ten clones. Material for sequencing was blood. Receptor source: a woman under 30 with Graves' hyperthyroidism.

This clonotype was seen repeatedly, ten times or more. The chain recombines TRBV28 with TRBJ1-2; tentatively, D is TRBD1 (5 bases). The V end was cut by 2 bases, the J end by 6 bases, with 19 bases between. The CDR3 has 16 amino acids. Germline CDR1 is MDHEN and CDR2 is SYDVKM. The CDR3 protein is CASSLDGFLGEDGYTF. Here the CDR3 DNA reads TGTGCCAGCAGTTTAGATGGGTTTTTAGGGGAGGATGGCTACACCTTC.

Many counts were recorded for this clonotype. J is TRBJ2-7 and V is TRBV7-2, with D perhaps TRBD1 or TRBD2 (5 bases each). This CDR3 has 14 amino acids. The ends were cut back, 4 bases at V and 2 bases at J, with 12 bases in the middle. Germline-derived CDR1 and CDR2 are SGHTA and FQGNSA. CDR3 loop: CASSSHRDAYEQYF. The CDR3 DNA is TGTGCCAGCAGCTCTCACCGGGACGCCTACGAGCAGTACTTC. Using reference TRBV7-2 and TRBJ2-7 for the parts outside the CDR3, the full variable domain is GAGVSQSPSNKVTEKGKDVELRCDPISGHTALYWYRQSLGQGLEFLIYFQGNSAPDKSGLPSDRFSAERTGGSVSTLTIQRTQQEDSAVYLCASSSHRDAYEQYFGPGTRLTVT.

This clonotype has only a few counts. The chain couples TRBV7-2 to TRBJ1-6; D is ambiguous. In germline, CDR1 is SGHTA, CDR2 FQGNSA. This CDR3 comprises 14 residues. V gave up 1 base and J gave up 10 bases, with 11 bases separating them. The CDR3 DNA reads TGTGCCAGCAGCTTAGGGACGAAGGGCTCACCCCTCCACTTT. It encodes CASSLGTKGSPLHF.

This clonotype was seen at least ten times. The rearrangement links TRBV20-1 to TRBJ1-1; TRBD1 agrees at 7 bases. CDR3 length equals 15 residues. CDR1 is DFQATT, CDR2 SNEGSKA, per germline (reference sequence). The CDR3 spells CSIQSKGQSNTEAFF. CDR3 nucleotides: TGCAGCATACAGTCTAAGGGACAGTCGAACACTGAAGCTTTCTTT.

This chain uses TRBV6-2 or TRBV6-3 with TRBJ2-1; 8 positions agree with TRBD1. Germline loops: CDR1 MNHEY, CDR2 SVGEGT. The junction had 13 bases not matched to a gene; V was cut back by 5 bases and J by 10 bases. The CDR3 loop spans 15 amino acids. The DNA for the CDR3 is TGTGCCAGCAGTCCCCACGGACAGGGCGACCACGAGCAGTTCTTC. Its protein product is CASSPHGQGDHEQFF.

The chain links TRBV9 to TRBJ2-7; 7 nucleotides agree with TRBD1. J lost 1 base, V lost 4 bases, and 8 bases had no gene match. The germline V gene has CDR1 SGDLS and CDR2 YYNGEE. This CDR3 has 15 residues. The CDR3 nucleotides are TGTGCCAGCAGCCGCACCGGGACAGAATCCTACGAGCAGTACTTC. Protein product: CASSRTGTESYEQYF. The full variable domain, in which reference TRBV9 and TRBJ2-7 provide the parts outside the CDR3, is DSGVTQTPKHLITATGQRVTLRCSPRSGDLSVYWYQQSLDQGLQFLIQYYNGEERAKGNILERFSAQQFPDLHSELNLSSLELGDSALYFCASSRTGTESYEQYFGPGTRLTVT.

This clonotype has at least ten counts. This chain links TRBV27 with TRBJ1-1; 7 bases match TRBD1. Germline V gives CDR1 MNHEY, CDR2 SMNVEV (reference sequence). This CDR3 has 11 residues. V was clipped by 5 bases and J by 8 bases; unmatched bases: 2. This chain's CDR3 is CASSRDSEAFF. The CDR3 DNA sequence: TGTGCCAGCAGTCGGGACAGCGAAGCTTTCTTT.

This clonotype was recorded at least ten times. The CDR3, as DNA: TGTGCCTGGGACCTCGGTCGTCAGCCCCAGCATTTT. Translating it yields CAWDLGRQPQHF. The chain recombines TRBV30 with TRBJ1-5; D gene uncertain. Trimming pared 5 bases from V and 6 bases from J, leaving 11 bases between. The germline V gene has CDR1 GTSNPN and CDR2 SVGIG (reference sequence). The length of the CDR3 is 12 residues.

At least ten counts were recorded for this clonotype. The chain joins TRBV9 to TRBJ2-1; D is possibly TRBD2 (7 bases). Trimming removed 2 bases from V and 4 bases from J, with 16 bases in between. There are 16 residues in the CDR3. Germline V gene lookup returns CDR1 SGDLS and CDR2 YYNGEE. CDR3 sequence (DNA): TGTGCCAGCAGCGTCGCGCGGGGGCAGGGTTACAATGAGCAGTTCTTC. This codes for CASSVARGQGYNEQFF.

In the case of this clonotype: A much larger clone differs from this one at a single base, so this may be a read error. The chain joins TRBV3-1 to TRBJ2-7; 11 bases align to TRBD1. CDR1 and CDR2 (germline): LGHDT, YNNKEL (reference sequence). The CDR3 length is 14 residues. The CDR3 region has the DNA TGTGCCAGCAGCAGGACAGGGGGCCTCTACGGGCAGTACTTC. It codes for CASSRTGGLYGQYF.

The sample holds many counts of this clonotype. The chain uses TRBV3-1 and TRBJ1-5; D is unclear. V was pared by 1 base and J by 6 bases, with 4 bases between. The germline gives CDR1 LGHDT, CDR2 YNNKEL (reference sequence). CDR3 length: 12 amino acids. The CDR3 coding sequence is TGTGCCAGCAGCCAAGGAGCTCAGCCCCAGCATTTT. Its translation is CASSQGAQPQHF.

This clonotype came up many times. The rearrangement links TRBV6-1 to TRBJ2-1, with 8 bases lining up with TRBD2. The trim removed 2 bases at V and 6 bases at J, leaving 9 bases unmatched. There are 16 residues in the CDR3. Germline loops: CDR1 MNHNS, CDR2 SASEGT. CDR3 DNA: TGTGCCAGCAGTGAACCGTTAGCGGGACCTTTCAATGAGCAGTTCTTC. Protein: CASSEPLAGPFNEQFF.

This clonotype was seen many times. The rearrangement links TRBV5-6 to TRBJ1-1; the match to TRBD1 covers 7 bases. J was trimmed by 4 bases and V by 4 bases; bases with no gene match: 4. The germline gives CDR1 SGHDT, CDR2 YYEEEE. The CDR3 totals 13 residues. DNA of the CDR3: TGTGCCAGCAGCCTGACAGGGCGCACTGAAGCTTTCTTT. Translating gives CASSLTGRTEAFF. Drawing the rest from reference TRBV5-6 and TRBJ1-1, the complete variable domain is DAGVTQSPTHLIKTRGQQVTLRCSPKSGHDTVSWYQQALGQGPQFIFQYYEEEERQRGNFPDRFSGHQFPNYSSELNVNALLLGDSALYLCASSLTGRTEAFFGQGTRLTVV.

This clonotype was detected only a few times. The chain combines TRBV4-3 with TRBJ1-2, with D tentatively TRBD1 (5 bases). V lost 0 bases and J lost 5, with 13 bases in between. The CDR3 contains 15 residues. Germline values: CDR1 LGHNA, CDR2 YSLEER. The CDR3 region is CASSQDAGRGYGYTF. The CDR3 bases are TGCGCCAGCAGCCAAGACGCAGGGCGCGGATATGGCTACACCTTC.